This record covers a single T cell receptor beta chain. No antigen is known for it. V was clipped by 7 bases and J by 7 bases, with 11 bases between them. The CDR3 consists of 11 residues. Germline loops: CDR1 MDHEN, CDR2 SYDVKM. Overall study findings and caveats: The TCR gene usage of tumor memory CD4+ T cells clustered together with blood and lymph node memory CD4+ cells and with lymph node naive CD4+ cells. Tumor-infiltrating Treg TCR alpha and beta sequences overlapped most with tumor naive CD4+ T cells, then blood naive.

After constant-region reverse-primer amplification, full-length variable regions underwent semi-nested PCR with Nested Universal Primer A. TCRdb re-called the 5' RACE reads with MiXCR, one entry per CDR3 protein. The sample lists about 62,000 distinct CDR3 sequences; nearly 30% were seen once. CD25-based Treg depletion was applied to purified naive CD4+ T cells. The chain recombines TRBV28 with TRBJ2-7; D uncertain. The sample was tumor-infiltrating naive CD4+ T cells sorted from the breast tumor. Subset meaning: naive CD4+ T cells, CD4+CD45RA+CD25-. This clonotype originated in a female donor with breast cancer. CDR3 residues: CASTRFGEQYF. The DNA for the CDR3 is TGTGCCAGCACTCGATTCGGGGAGCAGTACTTC.